This entry is about one TCR beta chain. Authors of the study amplified TCR beta CDR3 regions from RNA transcripts. TCR CDR3 regions were first amplified by RT-PCR with HTBI primers. TCRdb fed the multiplex PCR reads into MiXCR, producing one record per CDR3 protein. Among hundreds of thousands of distinct CDR3 sequences, over 35% were seen once, and the ten largest hold approximately 8.7%. This sample was included in a study of T cells in Graves' hyperthyroidism and ophthalmopathy. The sequence came from a man aged 18 to 29 with Graves' hyperthyroidism. The sequenced sample was blood.

The CDR3 loop is CASSGAALGTEAFF. As DNA, the CDR3 is TGTGCCAGCAGTGGAGCAGCCCTGGGTACTGAAGCTTTCTTT. The chain links TRBV12-3 or TRBV12-4 to TRBJ1-1; D remains ambiguous. V lost 5 bases, J lost 5 bases, and 15 bases lay in between. The CDR3 loop spans 14 amino acids.